The 18 T cell receptor beta chains given below trace back to one sample, sequenced in a study of cytomegalovirus exposure and HLA in healthy donors. Use of 60 Vbeta and 13 Jbeta primers characterized the PCR. Repertoires were generated with immunoSEQ multiplex PCR, while TCRdb's copy carries only in-frame clones and drops some. The table lists more than 95,000 clones, 65% to 75% of them singletons. What was sequenced was PBMCs. The receptors were gathered from a woman aged 50 to 60 in good health and CMV-seropositive.

In DNA, the CDR3 is TGTGCCAGCAGCTCGCCTGAAAGTACGGGGTTAGCAAAAGAGACCCAGTACTTC. Protein sequence: CASSSPESTGLAKETQYF. The V gene is TRBV21-1, the J gene TRBJ2-5; the tabulated D call, TRBD2, remains unverified against the DNA. TRBV21-1 is an annotated pseudogene. This CDR3 is built from 18 residues.

The rearrangement links TRBV15 to TRBJ1-2, with TRBD1 matching 7 bases. This CDR3 is built from 15 residues. Germline CDR1 LNHNV, CDR2 YYDKDF (reference sequence). The ends lost 0 bases at V and 4 bases at J; junction bases unmatched: 5. The CDR3 sequence: CATSRDVNRGYGYTF. The CDR3 DNA reads as TGTGCCACCAGCAGAGATGTCAACAGGGGCTATGGCTACACCTTC.

The chain has TRBV4-2 and TRBJ2-5; D remains unclear. V gave up 0 bases and J gave up 4 bases, with 12 bases separating them. Per germline, CDR1 LGHNA and CDR2 YNFKEQ. This CDR3 comprises 15 residues. CDR3 DNA: TGTGCCAGCAGCCAAGATAAGGCTGGGCGAGAGACCCAGTACTTC. Protein: CASSQDKAGRETQYF.

A word on this clone: The same CDR3 arises from other DNA sequences in this sample as well. This CDR3 reads CASSPPKTGLAFF. The CDR3 DNA is TGTGCCAGCAGCCCACCTAAAACAGGGTTAGCTTTCTTT. The chain links TRBV4-2 to TRBJ1-1; D perhaps matches TRBD1 (6 bases). Germline assignment: CDR1 LGHNA and CDR2 YNFKEQ. The V end lost 4 bases, the J end lost 10 bases, and 16 bases lay between the germline ends. This CDR3 has 13 amino acids.

The chain joins TRBV6-5 to TRBJ1-5; no firm D call. The V and J ends lost 11 bases and 10 bases respectively, with 27 bases between them. CDR3 length equals 15 residues. The germline CDR1 and CDR2 sequences are MNHEY and SVGAGI. The CDR3 nucleotides read TGTGCCGCCGCCCGCACCCGAGACCCGACTTTCCCCCAGCATTTT. Translation gives CAAARTRDPTFPQHF.

The chain uses TRBV7-8 and TRBJ1-5, with a tentative D call TRBD1 (5 bases). CDR3 length: 20 residues. Germline CDR1 SGHVS, CDR2 FQNEAQ. V was trimmed by 5 bases and J by 2 bases, leaving 28 bases between them. CDR3 in DNA: TGTGCCAGCAGCCCAGGAAGCTTTCGTCGGGGGGGGATCGGCAATCAGCCCCAGCATTTT. Its protein product is CASSPGSFRRGGIGNQPQHF.

This rearrangement joins TRBV19 to TRBJ1-5; 7 nucleotides line up with TRBD1. V lost 6 bases and J lost 4; bases outside the gene matches: 6. Germline CDR1 is LNHDA and CDR2 is SQIVND (reference sequence). The CDR3 spans 14 residues. CDR3 in amino acids: CASRIPGQNQPQHF. CDR3 DNA sequence: TGTGCCAGTAGGATTCCGGGACAGAATCAGCCCCAGCATTTT.

This clone was seen only a few times. The J gene is TRBJ1-1, the V gene TRBV7-3; 9 bases align to TRBD1. Trimming removed 2 bases from V and 3 bases from J; junction bases left unmatched: 13. The germline V gene encodes CDR1 SGHTA and CDR2 FQGTGA. This CDR3 spans 18 amino acids. In nucleotides, the CDR3 is TGTGCCAGCAGCTTACGTGCGGTGACAGGGGGACGTGACACTGAAGCTTTCTTT. Translated: CASSLRAVTGGRDTEAFF.

CDR3 DNA sequence: TGTGCTAGTGGGAGGGACAGGGGCTATGGCTACACCTTC. It yields the protein CASGRDRGYGYTF. The chain links TRBV12-5 to TRBJ1-2; 10 positions match TRBD1. This CDR3 has 13 residues. CDR1 is LGHNT and CDR2 is FRNRAP in the germline V gene. V shed 6 bases, J shed 4 bases, and the junction held 2 bases outside the gene matches. The full variable domain, in which reference TRBV12-5 and TRBJ1-2 provide the parts outside the CDR3, is DARVTQTPRHKVTEMGQEVTMRCQPILGHNTVFWYRQTMMQGLELLAYFRNRAPLDDSGMPKDRFSAEMPDATLATLKIQPSEPRDSAVYFCASGRDRGYGYTFGSGTRLTVV.

The gene calls are TRBV7-9 and TRBJ1-2; 7 bases agree with TRBD1. CDR3 size: 16 residues. Per germline, CDR1 SEHNR and CDR2 FQNEAQ (reference sequence). With 4 bases clipped from V and 2 bases from J, the junction kept 10 bases outside the gene matches. Here the CDR3 DNA reads TGTGCCAGCAGCTCTAACGGACAGGCGCCAAACTATGGCTACACCTTC. Protein sequence: CASSSNGQAPNYGYTF. Full variable domain (remainder filled in from reference TRBV7-9 and TRBJ1-2): DTGVSQNPRHKITKRGQNVTFRCDPISEHNRLYWYRQTLGQGPEFLTYFQNEAQLEKSRLLSDRFSAERPKGSFSTLEIQRTEQGDSAMYLCASSSNGQAPNYGYTFGSGTRLTVV.

The chain employs TRBV5-4 and TRBJ2-7; TRBD1 aligns across 8 bases. After removal of 9 bases from V and 3 bases from J, the junction contained 8 bases not matched to a gene. Germline V CDR1 and CDR2: SGHNT, YYREEE (reference sequence). The CDR3 contains 13 residues. CDR3 loop: CATQGAQGYEQYF. Here the CDR3 DNA reads TGTGCCACCCAGGGGGCCCAGGGCTACGAGCAGTACTTC.

This clone has just a few counts. This chain links TRBV9 with TRBJ1-2, with TRBD1 matching 9 bases. V dropped 3 bases and J dropped 0; count of bases not matched to a gene: 3. CDR1 and CDR2 (germline): SGDLS, YYNGEE. The CDR3 runs to 15 residues. The CDR3 nucleotides read TGTGCCAGCAGCGCCGGGACAGGGCCTAACTATGGCTACACCTTC. Translated: CASSAGTGPNYGYTF. The complete variable domain, with remaining parts taken from reference TRBV9 and TRBJ1-2, reads DSGVTQTPKHLITATGQRVTLRCSPRSGDLSVYWYQQSLDQGLQFLIQYYNGEERAKGNILERFSAQQFPDLHSELNLSSLELGDSALYFCASSAGTGPNYGYTFGSGTRLTVV.

The chain carries TRBV6-1 and TRBJ1-2; perhaps TRBD1 as D (6 bases). Germline CDR1 reads MNHNS; CDR2 reads SASEGT. CDR3 length: 14 residues. The V gene lost 3 bases and the J gene lost 4 bases, with 12 bases spanning the gap. The CDR3 coding sequence is TGTGCCAGCAGTGAGCGGACAGCGGCCTATGGCTACACCTTC. Residues: CASSERTAAYGYTF.

This clone was observed a handful of times. J is TRBJ2-7 and V is TRBV11-2; D might be TRBD1 (5 bases). CDR1 SGHAT and CDR2 FQNNGV come from the germline V gene. This CDR3 contains 13 residues. V was trimmed by 0 bases and J by 7 bases, leaving 10 bases between them. The CDR3 sequence is CASSLDRAGEQYF. The CDR3 coding sequence is TGTGCCAGCAGCTTAGATCGGGCAGGGGAGCAGTACTTC.

V and J are TRBV7-2 and TRBJ2-6; maybe TRBD2 (7 bases). CDR1 and CDR2 from the germline V gene are SGHTA and FQGNSA. The CDR3 extends over 16 amino acids. Trimming removed 2 bases from V and 4 bases from J, with 12 bases in between. The CDR3 DNA follows: TGTGCCAGCAGCTTAACTCGGGGGGCCGGGGCCAACGTCCTGACTTTC. It encodes CASSLTRGAGANVLTF.

The J gene is TRBJ2-7, the V gene TRBV25-1, with TRBD2 as a possible D gene (7 bases). The V end was cut by 5 bases, the J end by 1 base, with 12 bases between. The V gene's germline CDR1 is MGHDK and CDR2 SYGVNS. This CDR3 region has 14 residues. CDR3 DNA sequence: TGTGCCAGCAGTAAACGGGGGGCTTCCTACGAGCAGTACTTC. The encoded protein is CASSKRGASYEQYF.

This clone came up once. This chain joins TRBV7-9 and TRBJ1-5, with 8 bases aligning to TRBD1. The length of the CDR3 is 18 residues. J gave up 7 bases and V 3 bases, and 17 bases lay outside the gene matches. Germline V gene data show CDR1 as SEHNR and CDR2 as FQNEAQ (reference sequence). The CDR3 loop reads CASSLGPRPGQGAQPQHF. CDR3 DNA sequence: TGTGCCAGCAGCTTGGGTCCTCGGCCCGGACAGGGCGCGCAGCCCCAGCATTTT.

This clone was found once. The CDR3 DNA reads as TGTGCCATCGGGAGGGACGGAAACAATGAGCAGTTCTTC. This gives the protein CAIGRDGNNEQFF. The chain is built from TRBV10-3 and TRBJ2-1; TRBD2 matches 7 bases. Germline V gene sequence: CDR1 ENHRY, CDR2 SYGVKD. V gave up 8 bases and J gave up 5 bases; unmatched junction bases: 6. CDR3 length equals 13 residues.